The rows below give T cell receptor beta chains drawn from one sample of a study of cytomegalovirus exposure and HLA in healthy donors. Sequencing was performed with immunoSEQ multiplex PCR; in TCRdb, only in-frame clones are kept and a portion is missing. This table holds about 180,000 clones, 80% found once. Sequenced: PBMCs. Receptor source: a woman aged 25 to 39 in good health and CMV-seronegative. CDR3s include the opening cysteine and the closing phenylalanine or tryptophan. D genes are given only for firm matches. A clone size is listed for some rows: how often the clone was seen (once, few, many), or a class if it is expanded.

clone_size,v_call,j_call,d_call,cdr3_aa,cdr3_nt
-,TRBV7-3,TRBJ2-2,-,CASSTYRVITGELFF,TGTGCCAGCAGCACCTACAGGGTAATCACCGGGGAGCTGTTTTTT
-,TRBV30,TRBJ1-1,-,CAWRNSRDTEAFF,TGTGCCTGGAGAAATAGCAGGGACACTGAAGCTTTCTTT
-,TRBV4-2,TRBJ2-7,-,CASSQGAGGNAYEQYF,TGTGCCAGCAGCCAAGGGGCAGGCGGGAATGCCTACGAGCAGTACTTC
-,TRBV5-6,TRBJ2-2,TRBD1,CASSSRQGTNTGELFF,TGTGCCAGCAGCTCCCGACAGGGGACGAACACCGGGGAGCTGTTTTTT
-,TRBV11-2,TRBJ2-5,TRBD2,CASSGRTSGGLPQETQYF,TGTGCCAGCAGCGGCCGGACTAGCGGGGGACTACCACAAGAGACCCAGTACTTC
-,TRBV7-2,TRBJ2-1,TRBD2,CASSHRTSQFYNEQFF,TGTGCCAGCAGCCATCGGACTAGCCAATTCTACAATGAGCAGTTCTTC
-,TRBV7-8,TRBJ1-6,-,CTSSLAMPDNSPLHF,TGTACCAGCAGCTTAGCGATGCCGGATAATTCACCCCTCCACTTT
-,TRBV2,TRBJ1-2,-,CASSDLLQGYGYTF,TGTGCCAGCAGTGATTTATTACAGGGCTATGGCTACACCTTC
-,TRBV7-9,TRBJ2-1,TRBD2,CASSYLGAGMGNEQFF,TGTGCCAGCAGCTACCTTGGAGCGGGGATGGGGAATGAGCAGTTCTTC
few,TRBV5-6,TRBJ1-3,-,CASSLISQIDSGNTIYF,TGTGCCAGCAGCTTGATAAGCCAAATCGACTCTGGAAACACCATATATTTT
-,TRBV7-9,TRBJ2-7,-,CASSLGGRADEQYF,TGTGCCAGCAGCTTAGGCGGCAGGGCTGACGAGCAGTACTTC
-,TRBV5-1,TRBJ2-7,-,CASKPRGGLSSYEQYF,TGCGCCAGCAAACCCCGTGGGGGACTCAGCTCCTACGAGCAGTACTTC
-,TRBV23-1,TRBJ1-2,TRBD1,CASHLGQVSDYGYTF,TGCGCCAGCCACCTGGGACAGGTATCCGACTATGGCTACACCTTC
-,TRBV7-9,TRBJ1-2,TRBD1,CASRPQGMAPIRPYGYTF,TGTGCCAGCAGACCACAGGGGATGGCACCCATTCGACCATATGGCTACACCTTC
-,TRBV5-6,TRBJ1-3,-,CASSFQETPYTIYF,TGTGCCAGCAGCTTTCAGGAAACTCCATACACCATATATTTT
-,TRBV6-5,TRBJ2-7,-,CASTRGGQQYF,TGTGCCAGCACCCGGGGAGGCCAGCAGTACTTC
-,TRBV7-3,TRBJ1-1,-,CASSSGAAEAFF,TGTGCCAGCAGCTCTGGCGCGGCTGAAGCTTTCTTT
once,TRBV23-1,TRBJ2-1,TRBD1,CASSLTGQGEDEQFF,TGCGCCAGCAGTCTCACAGGACAGGGGGAGGATGAGCAGTTCTTC
-,TRBV9,TRBJ2-2,TRBD1,CASSVAGTENTGELFF,TGTGCCAGCAGCGTGGCCGGGACAGAGAACACCGGGGAGCTGTTTTTT
-,TRBV19,TRBJ2-1,TRBD2,CASRPRGGNEQFF,TGTGCCAGTCGTCCCCGGGGGGGAAATGAGCAGTTCTTC
few,TRBV7-8,TRBJ1-1,TRBD1,CASSPGVAGGYTEAFF,TGTGCCAGCAGCCCAGGGGTGGCAGGGGGGTACACTGAAGCTTTCTTT
-,TRBV5-8,TRBJ2-2,-,CASSLIRYTGELFF,TGTGCCAGCAGCTTGATCCGTTACACCGGGGAGCTGTTTTTT
-,TRBV6-6,TRBJ1-1,TRBD1,CASSTDRVNTEAFF,TGTGCCAGCAGTACGGACAGGGTGAACACTGAAGCTTTCTTT
-,TRBV18,TRBJ1-1,TRBD1,CASSPLLGTDVNTEAFF,TGTGCCAGCTCACCTCTCTTGGGGACAGATGTTAACACTGAAGCTTTCTTT
-,TRBV9,TRBJ2-1,TRBD2,CASSTRLAGGNEQFF,TGTGCCAGCAGCACCCGACTAGCGGGGGGGAATGAGCAGTTCTTC
-,TRBV30,TRBJ2-1,-,CAWSVIGTEQFF,TGTGCCTGGAGTGTAATCGGGACAGAGCAGTTCTTC
-,TRBV5-1,TRBJ1-2,-,CASSLAGGNYGYTF,TGCGCCAGCAGCTTGGCCGGCGGTAACTATGGCTACACCTTC
-,TRBV5-6,TRBJ2-1,TRBD2,CASRRSGGTSYNEQFF,TGTGCCAGCAGGCGTAGCGGGGGGACCTCCTACAATGAGCAGTTCTTC
once,TRBV11-2,TRBJ2-7,TRBD2,CASRTPSGVLSEQYF,TGTGCCAGCAGAACCCCTAGCGGGGTCCTTTCCGAGCAGTACTTC
-,TRBV11-3,TRBJ1-1,TRBD1,CASSSGQGRSTEAFF,TGTGCCAGCAGCTCGGGACAGGGCAGGAGCACTGAAGCTTTCTTT
-,TRBV27,TRBJ2-7,-,CASSFDPGYEQYF,TGTGCCAGCAGCTTCGACCCGGGCTACGAGCAGTACTTC
-,TRBV27,TRBJ2-5,TRBD1,CASSKDRGPQETQYF,TGTGCCAGCAGTAAGGACAGGGGCCCACAAGAGACCCAGTACTTC
once,TRBV4-3,TRBJ1-1,-,CASSQSESGILMNTEAFF,TGCGCCAGCAGCCAGAGCGAGTCGGGGATACTCATGAACACTGAAGCTTTCTTT
-,TRBV10-1,TRBJ1-3,TRBD1,CAPEGTVSIGSGNTIYF,TGCGCCCCCGAGGGGACAGTTTCGATCGGCTCTGGAAACACCATATATTTT
-,TRBV19,TRBJ1-1,-,CASSGWSGNTEAFF,TGTGCCAGTAGTGGGTGGTCGGGAAACACTGAAGCTTTCTTT
-,TRBV6-5,TRBJ1-6,-,CASSWYKSYSPLHF,TGTGCCAGCAGTTGGTACAAATCCTATTCACCCCTCCACTTT
-,TRBV6-1,TRBJ1-5,-,CASSVQGFNNQPQHF,TGTGCCAGCAGTGTCCAGGGGTTCAACAATCAGCCCCAGCATTTT
once,TRBV2,TRBJ2-1,TRBD2,CASSYRGGLGNEQFF,TGTGCCAGCAGTTACCGGGGGGGCCTTGGCAATGAGCAGTTCTTC
-,TRBV11-1,TRBJ2-7,-,CASSSGTGPIYEQYF,TGTGCCAGCAGCTCCGGCACAGGGCCCATTTACGAGCAGTACTTC
few,TRBV7-4,TRBJ2-4,TRBD2,CASSCSSGGIKNIQYF,TGTGCCAGCAGCTGCTCTAGCGGGGGGATCAAAAACATTCAGTACTTC
-,TRBV9,TRBJ1-6,-,CASSVDGDSPLHF,TGTGCCAGCAGCGTAGACGGGGATTCACCCCTCCACTTT
once,TRBV6-6,TRBJ1-5,-,CASLPGGNQPQHF,TGTGCCAGTCTCCCAGGGGGCAATCAGCCCCAGCATTTT
-,TRBV11-2,TRBJ2-7,TRBD1,CASSRTGGSSYEQYF,TGTGCCAGCAGCCGAACAGGGGGTAGCTCCTACGAGCAGTACTTC
-,TRBV7-9,TRBJ1-6,TRBD1,CASSLDLTGGGSPLHF,TGTGCCAGCAGCTTAGACCTGACAGGGGGAGGATCACCCCTCCACTTT
-,TRBV19,TRBJ2-3,-,CASSNPGVLGTDTQYF,TGTGCCAGTAGTAATCCCGGGGTGTTAGGCACAGATACGCAGTATTTT
once,TRBV5-1,TRBJ1-1,TRBD1,CASSFGTGRNTEAFF,TGCGCCAGCAGCTTTGGGACAGGGAGGAACACTGAAGCTTTCTTT
-,TRBV7-2,TRBJ1-2,-,CASSLVGAGDNYGYTF,TGTGCCAGCAGCTTAGTTGGGGCGGGAGATAACTATGGCTACACCTTC
-,TRBV6-5,TRBJ1-4,TRBD1,CASSFDRGHEKLFF,TGTGCCAGCAGTTTCGACAGGGGGCATGAAAAACTGTTTTTT
-,TRBV5-1,TRBJ2-5,TRBD1,CASSLQGQETQYF,TGCGCCAGCAGCTTACAGGGGCAAGAGACCCAGTACTTC